This T cell receptor (beta chain) originates from a study of blood T cell repertoires in COVID-19. Concerning this clone itself: Additional DNA sequences in this sample encode the identical CDR3.

Sequencing was performed with immunoSEQ multiplex PCR; in TCRdb, only in-frame clones are kept and a portion is missing. The data show some 270,000 clones, 70% to 90% seen once. V was trimmed by 5 bases and J by 7 bases, leaving 8 bases between them. This CDR3 spans 11 amino acids. Sequencing was performed on PBMCs or T cells enriched from blood (not recorded which). The chain links TRBV12-3 or TRBV12-4 to TRBJ1-2; D remains unclear. This clonotype was sampled from a woman in her 30s who had recovered from COVID-19. In DNA, the CDR3 is TGTGCCAGCAGTCTCGGAGCTGGCTACACCTTC. Its protein product is CASSLGAGYTF.